This T cell receptor (beta chain) was recovered during a study of CD8 T cells in ankylosing spondylitis. There are 13 residues in the CDR3. Germline loops: CDR1 MNHEY, CDR2 SVGAGI. The germline V and J ends were trimmed by 7 bases and 2 bases, with 12 bases remaining between them. General study points: Before this, some motif variants had been reported in reactive arthritis synovial fluid and blood. Reportedly, disease-linked clones are significantly enriched in ankylosing spondylitis patients' matched synovial fluid.

Remarks on this clonotype: The antigen remains unidentified.

As the method for making TCR beta libraries, quantitative 5'-RACE with molecular barcodes was used. TCRdb analysed the 5' RACE reads with MiXCR anew, one entry per CDR3 protein. This sample has 150,000 to 200,000 distinct CDR3 sequences, with about 20% found just once. The chain is built from TRBV6-5 and TRBJ2-7, with D tentatively TRBD2 (6 bases). This TCR derives from a male donor under 30 with ankylosing spondylitis or in good health (not recorded which). The material sequenced was blood, either unsorted or a sorted T cell fraction (not recorded which). The CDR3 region is CASNGGRTYEQYF. Written as DNA, the CDR3 is TGTGCCAGCAACGGTGGGAGGACCTACGAGCAGTACTTC.